What follows are 26 T cell receptor beta chains derived from one specimen sequenced in a study of Ad26.COV2.S vaccination and SARS-CoV-2 variants. Assay: immunoSEQ multiplex PCR; the TCRdb copy retains only in-frame clones and omits some. The sample carries about 350,000 clones, roughly 90% recorded once. As to treatment: about 20 received Ad26.COV2.S at low or high dose, single or two shots; several received placebo; per-sample allocation not given. Sampling took place 63 days after the first vaccine or placebo injection. Here the sequenced sample was peripheral blood, taken in a trial of Ad26.COV2.S vaccine versus placebo. These TCRs come from a person aged 18-60 years who received the Ad26.COV2.S COVID-19 vaccine or a placebo.

The V call is TRBV27, the J call TRBJ2-7; unclear D gene. Per the germline V gene, CDR1 is MNHEY and CDR2 is SMNVEV (reference sequence). This CDR3 has 15 amino acids. V was pared by 2 bases and J by 5 bases, with 16 bases between. As DNA, the CDR3 is TGTGCCAGCAGTTTACGGGCCCCCCTCGGGCACGAGCAGTACTTC. Residues: CASSLRAPLGHEQYF.

The V gene is TRBV7-9, the J gene TRBJ2-3; 13 bases are a match to TRBD2. The germline gives CDR1 SEHNR, CDR2 FQNEAQ (reference sequence). With 5 bases clipped from V and 6 bases from J, the junction kept 8 bases outside the gene matches. CDR3 size: 16 residues. CDR3 residues: CASSLGLAGSRDTQYF. The CDR3 nucleotides read TGTGCCAGCAGCCTGGGACTAGCGGGGTCTCGGGATACGCAGTATTTT.

The genes are TRBV21-1 and TRBJ2-5; TRBD2 reflects the table's D call only, with no check against the DNA. TRBV21-1 is listed as a pseudogene. This CDR3 has 15 amino acids. The CDR3 coding sequence is TGTGCCAGCAGCAAAGTTCGGCGGGGGAGGGAGACCCAGTACTTC. Translating gives CASSKVRRGRETQYF.

The chain recombines TRBV5-6 with TRBJ1-3; no reliable D call. The CDR3 runs to 14 residues. Trimming removed 1 base from V and 2 bases from J, with 7 bases in between. CDR1 is SGHDT, CDR2 YYEEEE, per germline. The CDR3 spells CASSLRVTGNTIYF. CDR3 DNA sequence: TGTGCCAGCAGCTTGAGGGTGACTGGAAACACCATATATTTT.

The CDR3 DNA follows: TGTGCCAGCAGCCGCGGGACGGGCTATGGCTACACCTTC. This codes for CASSRGTGYGYTF. This sequence joins TRBV6-5 and TRBJ1-2, with D perhaps matching TRBD1 (5 bases). There are 13 residues in the CDR3. Per the germline V gene, CDR1 is MNHEY and CDR2 is SVGAGI. Trimming removed 6 bases from V and 4 bases from J, with 12 bases in between.

The chain couples TRBV7-3 to TRBJ2-7; possibly TRBD1 for D (6 bases). CDR3 size: 15 residues. Germline V gives CDR1 SGHTA, CDR2 FQGTGA. The germline V and J ends were trimmed by 1 base and 4 bases, with 14 bases remaining between them. In nucleotides, the CDR3 is TGTGCCAGCAGCTTAATTGGGGACAAGGGATACGAGCAGTACTTC. Its protein product is CASSLIGDKGYEQYF.

For this clone: Relative to the germline gene, one junction end is altered; a read error may explain this. The CDR3 spells CASSHGTSGALSIF. The CDR3 DNA reads as TGTGCCAGCAGCCACGGGACTAGCGGGGCCCTTTCGATCTTC. V usage is TRBV7-2 and J usage is TRBJ2-1; 13 nucleotides line up with TRBD2. Per the germline V gene, CDR1 is SGHTA and CDR2 is FQGNSA. The CDR3 extends over 14 amino acids.

This chain joins TRBV19 and TRBJ1-3, with D hard to call. The CDR3 extends over 12 amino acids. The V gene lost 9 bases and the J gene lost 0 bases, with 6 bases spanning the gap. Per germline, CDR1 LNHDA and CDR2 SQIVND (reference sequence). CDR3 in DNA: TGTGCCAGCAGGTCCTCTGGAAACACCATATATTTT. Translated: CASRSSGNTIYF. The complete variable domain, with remaining parts taken from reference TRBV19 and TRBJ1-3, reads DGGITQSPKYLFRKEGQNVTLSCEQNLNHDAMYWYRQDPGQGLRLIYYSQIVNDFQKGDIAEGYSVSREKKESFPLTVTSAQKNPTAFYLCASRSSGNTIYFGEGSWLTVV.

The V gene is TRBV7-2, the J gene TRBJ1-5, with unresolved D. The CDR3 spans 13 residues. Trimming removed 5 bases at V and 5 bases at J, with 10 bases between. The germline gives CDR1 SGHTA, CDR2 FQGNSA. The CDR3 region has the DNA TGTGCCAGCAGCCCAGACCGGGATCAGCCCCAGCATTTT. This encodes CASSPDRDQPQHF.

This chain links TRBV7-2 with TRBJ1-5; D possibly corresponds to TRBD1 (6 bases). The CDR3 contains 17 residues. Per the germline V gene, CDR1 is SGHTA and CDR2 is FQGNSA. The V gene lost 0 bases and the J gene lost 4 bases, with 16 bases spanning the gap. CDR3 in amino acids: CASSLAPAGAGNQPQHF. The CDR3, as DNA: TGTGCCAGCAGCTTAGCGCCGGCAGGGGCGGGGAATCAGCCCCAGCATTTT.

The chain uses TRBV4-3 and TRBJ1-3; perhaps TRBD1 as D (5 bases). Germline CDR1 reads LGHNA; CDR2 reads YSLEER. Trimming removed 0 bases from V and 1 base from J, with 16 bases in between. The CDR3 runs 18 residues. The CDR3 is CASSQDRFGRDSGNTIYF. The CDR3 coding sequence is TGCGCCAGCAGCCAAGATCGGTTCGGCAGGGATTCTGGAAACACCATATATTTT.

The J gene is TRBJ2-6, the V gene TRBV28; D remains ambiguous. In germline, CDR1 is MDHEN, CDR2 SYDVKM. V dropped 7 bases and J dropped 4 bases, with 14 bases sitting between them. CDR3 length: 15 residues. The CDR3 DNA sequence: TGTGCCAGCACCACGGGTTACTCCGGGGCCAACGTCCTGACTTTC. It yields the protein CASTTGYSGANVLTF.

The gene calls are TRBV27 and TRBJ1-1; 8 positions match TRBD1. CDR1 MNHEY and CDR2 SMNVEV come from the germline V gene (reference sequence). V dropped 5 bases and J dropped 8; count of bases not matched to a gene: 10. This CDR3 has 14 residues. The CDR3, as DNA: TGTGCCAGCAGTATGGCCAGGGGGCTGGAGGAAGCTTTCTTT. Translating it yields CASSMARGLEEAFF.

This rearrangement joins TRBV28 to TRBJ2-2, with 8 nucleotides matching TRBD2. CDR3 size: 16 residues. The V segment lost 7 bases and the J segment 6 bases; nucleotides outside the gene matches: 13. Germline CDR1 and CDR2: MDHEN and SYDVKM. The CDR3, as DNA: TGTGCCAGCATAAGGACCGGGACTAGTCGGGCCGGGGAGCTGTTTTTT. This gives the protein CASIRTGTSRAGELFF.

V is TRBV28 and J is TRBJ2-7; 11 bases line up with TRBD1. V gave up 7 bases and J gave up 4 bases; unmatched junction bases: 6. Germline lookup yields CDR1 MDHEN and CDR2 SYDVKM. This CDR3 has 14 residues. CDR3 loop: CASKAGTGGYEQYF. The CDR3 bases are TGTGCCAGCAAGGCCGGGACAGGGGGGTACGAGCAGTACTTC.

The chain uses TRBV7-2 and TRBJ2-1, with 9 bases that match TRBD1. The CDR3 covers 14 residues. Unmatched junction bases numbered 6, after V lost 5 bases and J lost 7 bases. The germline V gene has CDR1 SGHTA and CDR2 FQGNSA. The CDR3 region has the DNA TGTGCCAGCAGCCCGTGGACAGGGGCGAATGAGCAGTTCTTC. It encodes CASSPWTGANEQFF.

The DNA for the CDR3 is TGTGCCAGCAGCTTAGCATTAGACAAAAACATTCAGTACTTC. This translates into CASSLALDKNIQYF. The J gene is TRBJ2-4, the V gene TRBV7-2; D gene uncertain. The germline V and J ends were trimmed by 0 bases and 3 bases, with 6 bases remaining between them. Germline-derived CDR1 and CDR2 are SGHTA and FQGNSA. The CDR3 spans 14 residues.

The genes are TRBV4-1 and TRBJ2-1; 9 nucleotides line up with TRBD2. The CDR3 consists of 15 residues. With 6 bases clipped from V and 6 bases from J, the junction kept 9 bases outside the gene matches. Per the germline V gene, CDR1 is MGHRA and CDR2 is YSYEKL. The CDR3 nucleotides read TGCGCCAGCAGACTAGCGGGTGGCGGGGCCAATGAGCAGTTCTTC. Protein product: CASRLAGGGANEQFF.

This chain joins TRBV7-8 and TRBJ2-1, with 12 positions matching TRBD1. CDR1 is SGHVS and CDR2 is FQNEAQ in the germline V gene. This CDR3 comprises 19 residues. Unmatched junction bases numbered 14, after V lost 4 bases and J lost 4 bases. CDR3 loop: CASSSGQGAYPDPYNEQFF. CDR3 sequence (DNA): TGTGCCAGCAGCTCGGGACAGGGGGCCTACCCTGACCCTTACAATGAGCAGTTCTTC.

The chain recombines TRBV5-1 with TRBJ2-7; no firm D call. The ends were cut back, 0 bases at V and 7 bases at J, with 11 bases in the middle. Germline-derived CDR1 and CDR2 are SGHRS and YFSETQ. The CDR3 consists of 13 residues. This CDR3 reads CASSLAGAKEQYF. DNA of the CDR3: TGCGCCAGCAGCTTGGCGGGTGCTAAAGAGCAGTACTTC.

The rearrangement joins TRBV28 to TRBJ2-1; the match to TRBD2 covers 10 bases. The length of the CDR3 is 16 residues. Germline CDR1 MDHEN, CDR2 SYDVKM. V was clipped by 6 bases and J by 5 bases; unmatched bases: 10. CDR3 protein: CASSPSGLATDNEQFF. The CDR3, as DNA: TGTGCCAGCAGCCCCTCGGGACTAGCGACAGACAATGAGCAGTTCTTC. The whole variable domain, filled in from reference TRBV28 and TRBJ2-1, reads DVKVTQSSRYLVKRTGEKVFLECVQDMDHENMFWYRQDPGLGLRLIYFSYDVKMKEKGDIPEGYSVSREKKERFSLILESASTNQTSMYLCASSPSGLATDNEQFFGPGTRLTVL.

The genes are TRBV28 and TRBJ1-1, with TRBD1 identical over 7 bases. The germline gives CDR1 MDHEN, CDR2 SYDVKM. Trimming took 6 bases from V and 4 from J; bases not matched to a gene: 11. The CDR3 is 15 residues long. The CDR3 DNA reads TGTGCCAGCAGCTATGTCCTAAACAGGGGCACTGAAGCTTTCTTT. Encoded protein: CASSYVLNRGTEAFF.

The genes are TRBV7-3 and TRBJ2-3, with D tentatively TRBD1 (6 bases). Germline V lookup: CDR1 SGHTA, CDR2 FQGTGA. The CDR3 has 14 residues. Trimming removed 8 bases at V and 2 bases at J, with 14 bases between. CDR3 nucleotide sequence: TGTGCCAGCGGCACAGGGATGGCCACAGATACGCAGTATTTT. Its translation: CASGTGMATDTQYF.

The gene calls are TRBV11-2 and TRBJ1-1; 7 positions match TRBD1. V lost 2 bases and J lost 2; bases outside the gene matches: 5. The CDR3 runs 15 residues. CDR1 and CDR2 from the germline V gene are SGHAT and FQNNGV. The chain's CDR3 is CASSLPGTANTEAFF. As DNA, the CDR3 is TGTGCCAGCAGCTTACCAGGGACAGCCAACACTGAAGCTTTCTTT.

This chain uses TRBV27 with TRBJ1-6, with D uncertain. The V gene lost 5 bases and the J gene lost 8 bases, with 10 bases spanning the gap. The CDR3 is 13 residues long. The V gene's germline CDR1 is MNHEY and CDR2 SMNVEV (reference sequence). CDR3: CASSPYPDSPLHF. For the CDR3, the DNA is TGTGCCAGCAGTCCCTATCCGGATTCACCCCTCCACTTT.

The chain combines TRBV4-1 with TRBJ2-5, with TRBD1 identical over 12 bases. CDR3 length: 15 residues. After removal of 3 bases from V and 9 bases from J, the junction contained 8 bases not matched to a gene. From germline, CDR1 is MGHRA and CDR2 YSYEKL. The CDR3 nucleotides read TGCGCCAGCAGCCACAGTCCGGGACAGGGGGCGGCCCAGTACTTC. It encodes CASSHSPGQGAAQYF.